This is a list of T cell receptor beta chains from one sample in a study of healthy donors' naive CD4 and CD8 T cells. TCRdb ran MiXCR on the reads and lists one entry per CDR3 protein. The sample lists approximately 180,000 distinct CDR3 sequences; around three quarters were seen once. The sample comprised naive CD4+ and CD8+ T cells sorted from blood, pooled from several donors. These receptors were collected from a pool of human donors in good health; the sample pools cells from several healthy donors. Each CDR3 is given without its conserved first and last residue. The order of the fields is V gene, J gene, CDR3 length, CDR3 protein.

v_call: TRBV7-9; j_call: TRBJ1-1; cdr3_length: 10; cdr3_aa: ASSLMSTEAF
v_call: TRBV29-1; j_call: TRBJ2-7; cdr3_length: 10; cdr3_aa: SAGAGSYEQY
v_call: TRBV6-5; j_call: TRBJ2-7; cdr3_length: 13; cdr3_aa: ASSSPRQGAYEQY
v_call: TRBV6-5; j_call: TRBJ1-1; cdr3_length: 12; cdr3_aa: AVRRTQLNTEAF
v_call: TRBV29-1; j_call: TRBJ2-3; cdr3_length: 12; cdr3_aa: SVRTGVETDTQY
v_call: TRBV6-2/TRBV6-3; j_call: TRBJ1-2; cdr3_length: 14; cdr3_aa: ASSYNGGLPNYGYT
v_call: TRBV29-1; j_call: TRBJ2-7; cdr3_length: 9; cdr3_aa: SVPWRGEQY
v_call: TRBV6-2/TRBV6-3; j_call: TRBJ2-7; cdr3_length: 11; cdr3_aa: ASRTFGSYEQY
v_call: TRBV20-1; j_call: TRBJ2-1; cdr3_length: 11; cdr3_aa: SARDQANNEQF
v_call: TRBV6-2/TRBV6-3; j_call: TRBJ2-7; cdr3_length: 14; cdr3_aa: ASSYYRTPTAYEQY
v_call: TRBV29-1; j_call: TRBJ2-1; cdr3_length: 13; cdr3_aa: SVEGLAGTYNEQF
v_call: TRBV6-2/TRBV6-3; j_call: TRBJ2-6; cdr3_length: 16; cdr3_aa: ASSYGRGSFSGANVLT
v_call: TRBV12-3/TRBV12-4; j_call: TRBJ2-5; cdr3_length: 11; cdr3_aa: ASSGTVRETQY
v_call: TRBV19; j_call: TRBJ1-5; cdr3_length: 13; cdr3_aa: ASSIYYRSNQPQH
v_call: TRBV29-1; j_call: TRBJ1-5; cdr3_length: 10; cdr3_aa: SVEDEEGRTI
v_call: TRBV29-1; j_call: TRBJ1-2; cdr3_length: 11; cdr3_aa: SVERTGSYGYT
v_call: TRBV29-1; j_call: TRBJ2-7; cdr3_length: 14; cdr3_aa: SVDGVPGQSTYEQY
v_call: TRBV11-3; j_call: TRBJ2-3; cdr3_length: 16; cdr3_aa: ASSPGSSGSEVTDTQY
v_call: TRBV19; j_call: TRBJ1-1; cdr3_length: 15; cdr3_aa: ASSIVPGQGLSTEAF
v_call: TRBV29-1; j_call: TRBJ2-1; cdr3_length: 8; cdr3_aa: STTAPVEF
v_call: TRBV6-5; j_call: TRBJ2-7; cdr3_length: 12; cdr3_aa: ASSRGWVSTEQY
v_call: TRBV11-2; j_call: TRBJ2-3; cdr3_length: 14; cdr3_aa: ASSHGQGQSTDTQY
v_call: TRBV19; j_call: TRBJ2-2; cdr3_length: 14; cdr3_aa: ASSIPWGGNTGELF
v_call: TRBV5-4; j_call: TRBJ1-1; cdr3_length: 11; cdr3_aa: ASSSTGRTEAF
v_call: TRBV29-1; j_call: TRBJ2-1; cdr3_length: 13; cdr3_aa: SVAVTSGEYNEQF
v_call: TRBV29-1; j_call: TRBJ2-3; cdr3_length: 11; cdr3_aa: SVEVAGTDTQY
v_call: TRBV27; j_call: TRBJ2-1; cdr3_length: 12; cdr3_aa: AALAGRGYNEQF
v_call: TRBV18; j_call: TRBJ2-7; cdr3_length: 13; cdr3_aa: ASSQTGPGGYEQY
v_call: TRBV4-1; j_call: TRBJ2-7; cdr3_length: 13; cdr3_aa: ASSQGGSFSYEQY
v_call: TRBV29-1; j_call: TRBJ2-7; cdr3_length: 9; cdr3_aa: SVEKQNEQY
v_call: TRBV29-1; j_call: TRBJ2-5; cdr3_length: 9; cdr3_aa: SALWGETQY
v_call: TRBV29-1; j_call: TRBJ2-3; cdr3_length: 11; cdr3_aa: SVGPAATDTQY
v_call: TRBV20-1; j_call: TRBJ2-7; cdr3_length: 14; cdr3_aa: SARDHAGGRNYEQY
v_call: TRBV6-5; j_call: TRBJ2-3; cdr3_length: 13; cdr3_aa: ASSYSQRGGYTQY
v_call: TRBV27; j_call: TRBJ1-5; cdr3_length: 13; cdr3_aa: ASSLSGQTYQPQH
v_call: TRBV29-1; j_call: TRBJ2-7; cdr3_length: 11; cdr3_aa: SVEGAESYEQY